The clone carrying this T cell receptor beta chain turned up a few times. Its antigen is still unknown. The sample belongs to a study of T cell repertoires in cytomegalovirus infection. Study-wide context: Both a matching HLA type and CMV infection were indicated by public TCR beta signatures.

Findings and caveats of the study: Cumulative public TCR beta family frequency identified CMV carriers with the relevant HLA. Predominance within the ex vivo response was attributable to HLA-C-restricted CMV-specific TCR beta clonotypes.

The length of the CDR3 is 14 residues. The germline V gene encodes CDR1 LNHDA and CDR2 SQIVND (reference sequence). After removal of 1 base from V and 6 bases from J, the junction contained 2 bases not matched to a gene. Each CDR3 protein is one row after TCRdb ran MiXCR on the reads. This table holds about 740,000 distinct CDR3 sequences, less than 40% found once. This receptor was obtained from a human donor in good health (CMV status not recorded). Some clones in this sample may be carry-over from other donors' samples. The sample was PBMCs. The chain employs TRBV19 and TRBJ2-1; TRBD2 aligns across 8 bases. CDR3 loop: CASSIAGGANEQFF. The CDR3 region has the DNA TGTGCCAGTAGTATAGCGGGAGGGGCCAATGAGCAGTTCTTC.